The 10 T cell receptor beta chains in this list originate from one sample, sequenced in a study of CXCR3-negative and CXCR3-positive naive CD8 T cells. No antigen has been identified for these receptors. Overall study findings and caveats: TRB CDR3 hydrophobicity was greater in CXCR3-positive naive cells than in CXCR3-negative naive cells.

UMI-labeled 5' RACE yielded the TRB cDNA libraries. After re-calling the 5' RACE reads, TCRdb lists one entry per CDR3 protein, DNA absent. The sample table includes roughly 120,000 distinct CDR3 sequences. The sequencing input was naive CXCR3+ CD8+ T cells from blood. Subset denoted: CD45RO-CCR7+CD27+CD95- naive CD8+ T cells expressing CXCR3 (TNR3+). The receptors originated from a human donor in good health. Some clones in this sample may be carry-over from other donors' samples.

The chain joins TRBV7-9 to TRBJ1-2; TCRdb's D gene call, TRBD1, goes unchecked for lack of DNA. Germline V gene sequence: CDR1 SEHNR, CDR2 FQNEAQ (reference sequence). The CDR3 runs 14 residues. Here the CDR3 reads CASSSQDSLSGYTF. Combining the CDR3 with reference TRBV7-9 and TRBJ1-2 gives the whole variable domain DTGVSQNPRHKITKRGQNVTFRCDPISEHNRLYWYRQTLGQGPEFLTYFQNEAQLEKSRLLSDRFSAERPKGSFSTLEIQRTEQGDSAMYLCASSSQDSLSGYTFGSGTRLTVV.

The rearrangement links TRBV6-2 or TRBV6-3 to TRBJ2-7. Germline V gives CDR1 MNHEY, CDR2 SVGEGT. CDR3 length: 14 residues. The CDR3 spells CASSYSPDSYEQYF.

The chain employs TRBV29-1 and TRBJ2-7; TCRdb's D call of TRBD1 is untestable without DNA. The CDR3 is 12 residues long. In germline, CDR1 is SQVTM, CDR2 ANQGSEA. The CDR3 here is CSAEGQKYEQYF.

The chain is built from TRBV7-7 and TRBJ2-3; as DNA is missing, the TRBD1 call by TCRdb cannot be tested. The CDR3 spans 16 residues. The V gene's germline CDR1 is SSHAT and CDR2 FNYEAQ (reference sequence). CDR3: CASSPRGTGDTDTQYF.

The chain recombines TRBV7-9 with TRBJ2-7; the TCRdb call, TRBD1, lacks DNA for checking. In germline, CDR1 is SEHNR, CDR2 FQNEAQ (reference sequence). This CDR3 spans 14 amino acids. The CDR3 protein is CASSQTIQGSEQYF. The full variable domain, its missing parts supplied by reference TRBV7-9 and TRBJ2-7, is DTGVSQNPRHKITKRGQNVTFRCDPISEHNRLYWYRQTLGQGPEFLTYFQNEAQLEKSRLLSDRFSAERPKGSFSTLEIQRTEQGDSAMYLCASSQTIQGSEQYFGPGTRLTVT.

The CDR3 spells CASQGASYNEQFF. This chain joins TRBV5-1 and TRBJ2-1; the D gene TCRdb calls, TRBD1, cannot be checked with no DNA. The CDR3 has 13 amino acids. Germline assignment: CDR1 SGHRS and CDR2 YFSETQ.

CDR3: CASSQGTEYGYTF. The chain joins TRBV7-6 to TRBJ1-2; TCRdb calls TRBD1, which cannot be checked without DNA. The length of the CDR3 is 13 residues. CDR1 and CDR2 (germline): SGHVS, FNYEAQ. Looking up the rest from reference TRBV7-6 and TRBJ1-2 gives the full variable domain: GAGVSQSPRYKVTKRGQDVALRCDPISGHVSLYWYRQALGQGPEFLTYFNYEAQQDKSGLPNDRFSAERPEGSISTLTIQRTEQRDSAMYRCASSQGTEYGYTFGSGTRLTVV.

This rearrangement joins TRBV7-2 to TRBJ2-7; TCRdb proposes TRBD1, but this gene call is untestable without DNA. Germline CDR1 and CDR2: SGHTA and FQGNSA. The CDR3 runs 12 residues. The CDR3 loop reads CASSPFPIEQYF. The full variable domain, rest sourced from reference TRBV7-2 and TRBJ2-7, is GAGVSQSPSNKVTEKGKDVELRCDPISGHTALYWYRQSLGQGLEFLIYFQGNSAPDKSGLPSDRFSAERTGGSVSTLTIQRTQQEDSAVYLCASSPFPIEQYFGPGTRLTVT.

This rearrangement joins TRBV20-1 to TRBJ2-7; the TCRdb D gene call, TRBD1, has no DNA to confirm it. The germline gives CDR1 DFQATT, CDR2 SNEGSKA (reference sequence). This CDR3 is 13 amino acids long. CDR3 amino acids: CSARSGYSYEQYF.

V and J are TRBV12-3 or TRBV12-4 and TRBJ2-5; TCRdb gives TRBD1 as the D gene, but with no DNA this cannot be confirmed. This CDR3 contains 14 residues. Here the CDR3 reads CASSFSDRFETQYF.